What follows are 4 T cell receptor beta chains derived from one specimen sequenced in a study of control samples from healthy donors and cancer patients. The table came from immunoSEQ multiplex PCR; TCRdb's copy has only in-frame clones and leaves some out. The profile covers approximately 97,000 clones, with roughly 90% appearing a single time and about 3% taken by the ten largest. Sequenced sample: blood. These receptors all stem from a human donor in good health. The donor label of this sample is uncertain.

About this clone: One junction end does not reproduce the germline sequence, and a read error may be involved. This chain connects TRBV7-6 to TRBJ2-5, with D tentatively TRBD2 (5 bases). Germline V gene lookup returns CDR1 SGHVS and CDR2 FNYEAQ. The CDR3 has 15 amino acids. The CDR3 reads CASSFSATDQGTQYF. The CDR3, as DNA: TGTGCCAGCAGCTTTAGCGCCACAGACCAAGGGACCCAGTACTTC.

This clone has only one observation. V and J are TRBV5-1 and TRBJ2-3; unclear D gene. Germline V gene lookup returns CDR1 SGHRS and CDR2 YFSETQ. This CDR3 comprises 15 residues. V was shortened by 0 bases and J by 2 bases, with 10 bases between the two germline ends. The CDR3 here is CASSLVRSHTDTQYF. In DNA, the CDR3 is TGCGCCAGCAGCTTGGTACGCTCACACACAGATACGCAGTATTTT.

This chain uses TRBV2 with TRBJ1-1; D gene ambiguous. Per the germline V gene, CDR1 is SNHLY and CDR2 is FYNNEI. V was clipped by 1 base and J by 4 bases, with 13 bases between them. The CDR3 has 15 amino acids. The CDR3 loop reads CASSEEIGWGTEAFF. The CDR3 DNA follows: TGTGCCAGCAGTGAAGAGATAGGGTGGGGCACTGAAGCTTTCTTT.

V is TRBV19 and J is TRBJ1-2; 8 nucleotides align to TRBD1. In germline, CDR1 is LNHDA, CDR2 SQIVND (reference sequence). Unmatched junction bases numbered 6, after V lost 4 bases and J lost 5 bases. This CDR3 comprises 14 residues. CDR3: CASSKTGVKYGYTF. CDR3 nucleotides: TGTGCCAGTAGTAAGACAGGGGTGAAATATGGCTACACCTTC. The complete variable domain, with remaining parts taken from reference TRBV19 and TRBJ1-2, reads DGGITQSPKYLFRKEGQNVTLSCEQNLNHDAMYWYRQDPGQGLRLIYYSQIVNDFQKGDIAEGYSVSREKKESFPLTVTSAQKNPTAFYLCASSKTGVKYGYTFGSGTRLTVV.